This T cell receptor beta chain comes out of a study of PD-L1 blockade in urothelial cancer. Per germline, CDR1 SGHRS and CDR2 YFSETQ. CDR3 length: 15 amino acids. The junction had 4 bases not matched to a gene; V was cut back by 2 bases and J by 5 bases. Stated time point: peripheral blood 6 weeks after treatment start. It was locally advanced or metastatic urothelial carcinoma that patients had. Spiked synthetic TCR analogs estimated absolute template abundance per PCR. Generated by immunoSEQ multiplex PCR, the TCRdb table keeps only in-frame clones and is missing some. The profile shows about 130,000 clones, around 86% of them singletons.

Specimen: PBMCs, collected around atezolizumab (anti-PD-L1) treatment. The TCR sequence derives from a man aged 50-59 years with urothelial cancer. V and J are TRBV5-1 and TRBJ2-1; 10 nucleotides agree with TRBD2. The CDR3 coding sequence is TGCGCCAGCAGCTTCGGTAGCGGGAGGAACAATGAGCAGTTCTTC. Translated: CASSFGSGRNNEQFF.